The clone carrying this T cell receptor beta chain showed up just a few times. No antigen is known for it. In the sort, naive CD8 T cells were defined as CD8+CD4-CCR7+CD45RA+. This entry comes from a study of molecular identifiers for immune sequencing clone quantification. Study as a whole: Within a replicate experiment, RNA obtained from either about 20,000 or 100,000 naive CD8 cells was divided into five aliquots, and four of those aliquots were then sequenced.

One entry per CDR3 protein results from TCRdb running MiXCR on the PCR reads. The sample lists about 630,000 distinct CDR3 sequences; approximately 24% were seen once. General observations from the study: Detection of one spiked Jurkat cell's TCR RNA reportedly worked in about a million naive cells. Barcodes shared by identical TCR molecules could lead to underestimated sizes of highly expanded clones.

The CDR3 is 20 amino acids. The junction had 21 bases not matched to a gene; V was cut back by 6 bases and J by 7 bases. CDR1 and CDR2 from the germline V gene are MDHEN and SYDVKM. The clonotype comes from a human donor in good health. Some libraries in this study had Jurkat cell RNA spiked in. The J gene is TRBJ2-1, the V gene TRBV28; 13 bases align to TRBD2. The specimen was naive CD8+ T cells from blood, with Jurkat cell RNA spiked in. As to subset: FACS-sorted CD8+CD4-CCR7+CD45RA+ naive T cells. CDR3 sequence: CASRRQLGLAGVKGKNEQFF. For the CDR3, the DNA is TGTGCCAGCAGGAGGCAGTTAGGACTAGCGGGAGTAAAGGGTAAGAATGAGCAGTTCTTC.